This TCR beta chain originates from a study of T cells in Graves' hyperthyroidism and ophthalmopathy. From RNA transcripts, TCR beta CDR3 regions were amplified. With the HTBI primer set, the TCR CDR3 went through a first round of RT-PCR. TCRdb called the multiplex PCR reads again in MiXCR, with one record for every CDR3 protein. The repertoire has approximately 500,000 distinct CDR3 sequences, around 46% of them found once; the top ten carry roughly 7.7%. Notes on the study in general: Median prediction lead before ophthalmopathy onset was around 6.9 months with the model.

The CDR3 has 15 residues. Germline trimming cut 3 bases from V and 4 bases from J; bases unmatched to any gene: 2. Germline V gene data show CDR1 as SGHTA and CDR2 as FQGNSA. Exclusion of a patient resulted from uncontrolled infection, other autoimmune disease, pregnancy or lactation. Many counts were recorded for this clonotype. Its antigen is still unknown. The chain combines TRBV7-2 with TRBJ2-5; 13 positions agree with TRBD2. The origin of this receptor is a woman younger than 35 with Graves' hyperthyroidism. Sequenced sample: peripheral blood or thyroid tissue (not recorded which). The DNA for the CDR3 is TGTGCCAGCAGCTTGACTAGCGGGAGGACAGAGACCCAGTACTTC. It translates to CASSLTSGRTETQYF.